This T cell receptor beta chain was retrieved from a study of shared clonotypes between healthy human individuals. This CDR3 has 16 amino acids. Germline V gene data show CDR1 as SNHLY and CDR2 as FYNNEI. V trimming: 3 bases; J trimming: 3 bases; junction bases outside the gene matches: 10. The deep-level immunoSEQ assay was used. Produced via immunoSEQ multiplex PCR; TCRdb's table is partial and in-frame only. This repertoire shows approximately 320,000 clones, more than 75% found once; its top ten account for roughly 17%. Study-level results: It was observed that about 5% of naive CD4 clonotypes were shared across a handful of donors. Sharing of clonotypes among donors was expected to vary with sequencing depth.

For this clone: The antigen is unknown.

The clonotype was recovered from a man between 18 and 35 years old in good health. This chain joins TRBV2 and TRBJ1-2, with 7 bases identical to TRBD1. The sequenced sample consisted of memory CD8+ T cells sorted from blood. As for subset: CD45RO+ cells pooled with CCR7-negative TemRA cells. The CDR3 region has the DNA TGTGCCAGCAGTGATGCCCCCCAGGGGGTAGACTATGGCTACACCTTC. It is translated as CASSDAPQGVDYGYTF.